The clone carrying this TCR beta chain was seen a handful of times. Its specificity is unknown. The data were taken from a study of response to subunit inactivated influenza vaccine. Points from the study as a whole: Authors suggested each seasonal flu vaccination may recruit only limited numbers of new T cells.

TCRdb re-derived calls from the RT-PCR reads in MiXCR, one entry per CDR3 protein. The sample records roughly 520,000 distinct CDR3 sequences, around 25% being singletons. Material: CD4+ T cells sorted from PBMCs, obtained 5 days after vaccination. The source is a man aged 50 to 60 who received an inactivated influenza vaccine.

CDR3 DNA sequence: TGTGCCAGCAGACCTAGCGGGGACACAGATACGCAGTATTTT. This encodes CASRPSGDTDTQYF. V is TRBV11-2 and J is TRBJ2-3, with 9 bases lining up with TRBD2. J was trimmed by 2 bases and V by 6 bases; bases with no gene match: 3. CDR1 and CDR2 (germline): SGHAT, FQNNGV. The CDR3 has 14 residues.